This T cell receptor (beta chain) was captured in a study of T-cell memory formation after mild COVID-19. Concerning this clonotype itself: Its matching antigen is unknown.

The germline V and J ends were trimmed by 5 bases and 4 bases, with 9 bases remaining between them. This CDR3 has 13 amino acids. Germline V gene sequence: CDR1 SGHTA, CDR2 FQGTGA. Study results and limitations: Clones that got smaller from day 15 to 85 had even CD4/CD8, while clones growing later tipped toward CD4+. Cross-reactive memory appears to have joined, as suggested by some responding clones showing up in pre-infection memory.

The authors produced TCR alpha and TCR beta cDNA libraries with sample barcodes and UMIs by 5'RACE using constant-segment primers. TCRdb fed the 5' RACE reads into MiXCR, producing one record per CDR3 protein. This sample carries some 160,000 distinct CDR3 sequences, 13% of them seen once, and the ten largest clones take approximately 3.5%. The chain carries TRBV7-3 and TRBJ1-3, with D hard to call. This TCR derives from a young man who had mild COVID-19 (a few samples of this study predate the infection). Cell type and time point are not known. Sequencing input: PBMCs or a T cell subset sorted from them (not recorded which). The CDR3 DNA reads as TGTGCCAGCAGCCTCCAGTCCGGAAACACCATATATTTT. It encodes CASSLQSGNTIYF.